The clone carrying this T cell receptor (beta chain) appeared a few times. This sample is drawn from a study of OX40 agonist ivuxolimab in advanced cancers. The CDR3 sequence is 15 residues long. Trimming stripped 3 bases from V and 1 base from J, with 12 bases between. Germline loops: CDR1 SGHDN, CDR2 FVKESK. TCRdb's table, derived via immunoSEQ multiplex PCR, lists solely in-frame clones and lacks some. The sample consists of tens of thousands of clones, approximately 71% of them appearing once. The chain is built from TRBV14 and TRBJ1-1; D uncertain. The sample consisted of CD4+ or CD8+ T cells sorted from blood, taken in a trial of the OX40 agonist ivuxolimab. The TCR comes from an adult with an advanced solid tumor such as melanoma, head and neck, liver or kidney cancer. CDR3: CASSQGIQRNTEAFF. CDR3 nucleotides: TGTGCCAGCAGCCAGGGAATACAACGGAACACTGAAGCTTTCTTT.